The 17 T cell receptor beta chains listed next were all sequenced from one sample in a study of T cells after yellow fever vaccination. A single record per CDR3 protein comes from TCRdb applying MiXCR to the 5' RACE reads. The sample shows nearly 350,000 distinct CDR3 sequences, 7% to 10% of them seen only once. This material consisted of PBMCs, taken about 49 days after the first yellow fever vaccination. These receptors originate from a man aged 18 to 30 who received the YFV17D yellow fever vaccine.

This clonotype was counted many times. The CDR3 here is CASSPDGAYEQYF. DNA of the CDR3: TGTGCCAGCTCACCGGACGGTGCCTACGAGCAGTACTTC. The V gene is TRBV18, the J gene TRBJ2-7; D is ambiguous. V was trimmed by 3 bases and J by 2 bases, leaving 8 bases between them. The CDR3 length is 13 residues. The V gene's germline CDR1 is KGHSH and CDR2 LQKENI.

This clonotype has more than one count but fewer than ten. V usage is TRBV4-2 and J usage is TRBJ2-7; D may match TRBD1 or TRBD2 (5 bases each). The V end was cut by 1 base, the J end by 1 base, with 8 bases between. This CDR3 has 14 amino acids. Germline CDR1 LGHNA, CDR2 YNFKEQ. CDR3 region: CASSQGDASYEQYF. Written as DNA, the CDR3 is TGTGCCAGCAGCCAAGGGGACGCGTCCTACGAGCAGTACTTC.

This clonotype came up many times. This chain connects TRBV4-3 to TRBJ2-5, with D perhaps matching TRBD2 (7 bases). Germline-derived CDR1 and CDR2 are LGHNA and YSLEER. Trimming removed 0 bases at V and 6 bases at J, with 20 bases between. The CDR3 is made up of 17 amino acids. The CDR3 DNA reads as TGCGCCAGCAGCCAAGAAGTAGAGGGGGGGCTGTCTAAGACCCAGTACTTC. As protein: CASSQEVEGGLSKTQYF.

This clonotype was seen ten or more times. The rearrangement links TRBV12-3 or TRBV12-4 to TRBJ2-3; D gene unclear. CDR3 length: 15 residues. V dropped 7 bases and J dropped 3 bases, with 17 bases sitting between them. This chain's CDR3 is CASTSDAQRTDTQYF. CDR3 DNA: TGTGCCAGCACCTCGGACGCCCAGAGGACAGATACGCAGTATTTT.

This clonotype has a handful of counts. The gene calls are TRBV5-1 and TRBJ2-1; 11 bases fit TRBD2. In germline, CDR1 is SGHRS, CDR2 YFSETQ. The CDR3 is 15 residues long. Trimming at V came to 1 base and at J to 7 bases, leaving 4 bases not matched to a gene. The CDR3 sequence is CASSLFSGGGNEQFF. CDR3 sequence (DNA): TGCGCCAGCAGCTTGTTTAGCGGGGGGGGGAATGAGCAGTTCTTC.

This rearrangement joins TRBV18 to TRBJ2-5; 9 bases match TRBD2. CDR3 length equals 15 residues. V gave up 3 bases and J gave up 1 base; unmatched junction bases: 3. Germline V lookup: CDR1 KGHSH, CDR2 LQKENI. In DNA, the CDR3 is TGTGCCAGCTCACCGGTTAGCGGGGGCCAAGAGACCCAGTACTTC. This gives the protein CASSPVSGGQETQYF.

This chain connects TRBV12-3 or TRBV12-4 to TRBJ2-2, with 7 bases lining up with TRBD2. V gave up 2 bases and J gave up 5 bases; unmatched junction bases: 5. The CDR3 contains 15 residues. This CDR3 reads CASSLWGGNTGELFF. The CDR3 DNA reads as TGTGCCAGCAGTTTATGGGGGGGTAATACCGGGGAGCTGTTTTTT.

This clonotype was seen at least ten times. This chain links TRBV12-3 or TRBV12-4 with TRBJ2-2; D gene ambiguous. V lost 0 bases and J 1 base, leaving 6 bases between the germline ends. This CDR3 has 15 amino acids. In nucleotides, the CDR3 is TGTGCCAGCAGTTTAGCTGCTAGGAACACCGGGGAGCTGTTTTTT. This translates into CASSLAARNTGELFF.

This chain connects TRBV7-2 to TRBJ2-1; D possibly corresponds to TRBD2 (7 bases). Germline V gene lookup returns CDR1 SGHTA and CDR2 FQGNSA. The CDR3 runs to 17 residues. V was trimmed by 2 bases and J by 7 bases, leaving 21 bases between them. CDR3 in amino acids: CASSLNMGGAGDNEQFF. CDR3 DNA: TGTGCCAGCAGCTTAAATATGGGGGGGGCAGGGGATAATGAGCAGTTCTTC.

This clonotype has just a few counts. CDR3 amino acids: CASSQGDSSTDTQYF. CDR3 nucleotide sequence: TGCGCCAGCAGCCAAGGGGATTCTAGCACAGATACGCAGTATTTT. The J gene is TRBJ2-3, the V gene TRBV4-1; D is unclear. The CDR3 sequence is 15 residues long. Germline V gene lookup returns CDR1 MGHRA and CDR2 YSYEKL. Trimming removed 1 base at V and 0 bases at J, with 8 bases between.

This clonotype came up a few times. The CDR3 protein is CASAVYGSSYNEQFF. Written as DNA, the CDR3 is TGTGCCAGCGCTGTCTACGGCAGCTCCTACAATGAGCAGTTCTTC. The genes are TRBV7-3 and TRBJ2-1, with D unclear. Trimming cost V 8 bases and J 0 bases, with 14 bases left between them. CDR3 length equals 15 residues. Germline values: CDR1 SGHTA, CDR2 FQGTGA.

The J gene is TRBJ1-5, the V gene TRBV29-1; D remains ambiguous. Between the trimmed V and J ends, which lost 6 bases and 6 bases, there was a span of 18 bases. Germline V CDR1 and CDR2: SQVTM, ANQGSEA. The CDR3 contains 14 residues. The CDR3 is CSVAIGWEGQPQHF. The CDR3 DNA sequence: TGCAGCGTCGCCATCGGGTGGGAGGGTCAGCCCCAGCATTTT.

V usage is TRBV13 and J usage is TRBJ1-1; weak D call: TRBD1 (5 bases). The germline gives CDR1 PRHDT, CDR2 FYEKMQ (reference sequence). CDR3 length: 17 amino acids. V lost 1 base and J 5 bases, leaving 20 bases between the germline ends. This CDR3 is CASSLAGRGRFWTEAFF. CDR3 nucleotide sequence: TGTGCCAGCAGCTTAGCCGGTAGGGGAAGGTTTTGGACTGAAGCTTTCTTT.

There are many counts of this clonotype. V and J are TRBV14 and TRBJ1-1, with no clear D. Deletions cut 4 bases from V and 3 bases from J, with 9 bases between. Germline V CDR1 and CDR2: SGHDN, FVKESK. The CDR3 spans 13 residues. CDR3 loop: CASSRFTYTEAFF. The CDR3 nucleotides read TGTGCCAGCAGCCGGTTCACATACACTGAAGCTTTCTTT.

This clonotype was counted a few times. The rearrangement joins TRBV5-5 to TRBJ2-7; 8 bases line up with TRBD1. The trim removed 4 bases at V and 7 bases at J, leaving 19 bases unmatched. CDR1 SGHKS and CDR2 YYEKEE come from the germline V gene (reference sequence). This CDR3 is 17 amino acids long. The CDR3 DNA reads TGTGCCAGCAGCCGCAGAGCTGACAGGGGAGGAGAGTGGGAGCAGTACTTC. The encoded protein is CASSRRADRGGEWEQYF.

This clonotype was seen more than once but under ten times. The rearrangement joins TRBV12-3 or TRBV12-4 to TRBJ1-1; D is unclear. The CDR3 runs to 14 residues. Trimming stripped 1 base from V and 4 bases from J, with 10 bases between. The CDR3 here is CASSLVPPGTEAFF. The CDR3 nucleotides are TGTGCCAGCAGTTTAGTTCCGCCGGGCACTGAAGCTTTCTTT.

This rearrangement joins TRBV5-5 to TRBJ2-2, with D possibly TRBD1 on 5 matching bases. V was clipped by 1 base and J by 7 bases, with 17 bases between them. The V gene's germline CDR1 is SGHKS and CDR2 YYEKEE (reference sequence). The CDR3 has 16 amino acids. The CDR3 DNA reads as TGTGCCAGCAGCTTGACTGCTGACAGTTACATCGGGGAGCTGTTTTTT. Encoded protein: CASSLTADSYIGELFF.